Below, one TCR beta chain is given with its context. This record belongs to a study of control samples from healthy donors and cancer patients. The protocol was immunoSEQ multiplex PCR, while the TCRdb copy is restricted to in-frame clones and leaves out a portion. The data show 150,000 to 190,000 clones, over 90% seen once. The germline V gene encodes CDR1 SGDLS and CDR2 YYNGEE. Trimming took 5 bases from V and 7 from J; bases not matched to a gene: 8. The CDR3 consists of 14 residues. The clonotype was recovered from a man in his fifties or sixties in good health. This chain links TRBV9 with TRBJ2-7; TRBD1 aligns across 11 bases. What was sequenced was blood. The CDR3 reads CASRARDRGGEQYF. CDR3 DNA sequence: TGTGCCAGCAGGGCCCGGGACAGGGGGGGAGAGCAGTACTTC. The variable domain in full, completed from reference TRBV9 and TRBJ2-7, reads DSGVTQTPKHLITATGQRVTLRCSPRSGDLSVYWYQQSLDQGLQFLIQYYNGEERAKGNILERFSAQQFPDLHSELNLSSLELGDSALYFCASRARDRGGEQYFGPGTRLTVT.